Listed here are 12 T cell receptor beta chains from one sample, sequenced in a study of OX40 agonist ivuxolimab in advanced cancers. Sequencing used immunoSEQ multiplex PCR; TCRdb keeps in-frame clones, though not all of them. The sample has around 33,000 clones, roughly 89% seen once; the top ten hold around 9.8%. Here the sequenced sample was CD4+ or CD8+ T cells sorted from blood, taken in a trial of the OX40 agonist ivuxolimab. These receptors originate from an adult with an advanced solid tumor such as melanoma, head and neck, liver or kidney cancer.

CDR3 nucleotides: TGTGCCAGCAGCTTAGCGGGAGGGCCCCCAGATACGCAGTATTTT. Translation gives CASSLAGGPPDTQYF. This sequence joins TRBV7-8 and TRBJ2-3, with 7 bases fitting TRBD2. V was pared by 0 bases and J by 4 bases, with 4 bases of the junction left unmatched. The CDR3 has 15 residues. CDR1 and CDR2 from the germline V gene are SGHVS and FQNEAQ.

V is TRBV4-1 and J is TRBJ1-2, with 10 nucleotides matching TRBD1. J lost 5 bases, V lost 1 base, and 1 base had no gene match. The CDR3 runs 14 residues. Looked up from germline, CDR1 is MGHRA and CDR2 is YSYEKL. CDR3 residues: CASSQAGQGYGYTF. In nucleotides, the CDR3 is TGCGCCAGCAGCCAAGCGGGACAGGGGTATGGCTACACCTTC.

The genes are TRBV10-3 and TRBJ2-7, with D perhaps TRBD1 (6 bases). The V end was cut by 3 bases, the J end by 4 bases, with 16 bases between. Germline CDR1 reads ENHRY; CDR2 reads SYGVKD. This CDR3 has 15 residues. This chain's CDR3 is CAISEWQGLGYEQYF. Written as DNA, the CDR3 is TGTGCCATCAGTGAATGGCAGGGGTTGGGGTACGAGCAGTACTTC.

This clone turned up a few times. This chain uses TRBV5-1 with TRBJ1-2; no reliable D call. V was trimmed by 4 bases and J by 8 bases, leaving 15 bases between them. This CDR3 has 13 residues. The germline V gene has CDR1 SGHRS and CDR2 YFSETQ. The DNA for the CDR3 is TGCGCCAGCAGCCAAAAAGAAGGGTTGGGCTACACCTTC. Amino acids: CASSQKEGLGYTF.

The chain carries TRBV30 and TRBJ2-6, with D uncertain. V was cut by 0 bases and J by 10 bases, with 10 bases left in between. Germline CDR1 and CDR2: GTSNPN and SVGIG (reference sequence). The CDR3 sequence is 13 residues long. The DNA of the CDR3 is TGTGCCTGGAGTGTACAGACAAGGAACGTCCTGACTTTC. Translating it yields CAWSVQTRNVLTF.

The CDR3 loop is CATSRSSWTGRSEQYF. The CDR3 nucleotides are TGTGCCACCAGCAGATCGAGCTGGACAGGGAGAAGCGAGCAGTACTTC. The genes are TRBV15 and TRBJ2-7; 8 bases agree with TRBD1. The germline V gene encodes CDR1 LNHNV and CDR2 YYDKDF (reference sequence). J lost 6 bases, V lost 2 bases, and 12 bases had no gene match. CDR3 length: 16 amino acids.

The gene calls are TRBV10-3 and TRBJ2-3, with a weak D call TRBD1 (5 bases). Germline loops: CDR1 ENHRY, CDR2 SYGVKD. V was trimmed by 3 bases and J by 8 bases, leaving 12 bases between them. This CDR3 is built from 13 residues. The CDR3 protein is CAISDIPQGTQYF. The CDR3 DNA follows: TGTGCCATCAGTGACATCCCCCAGGGTACGCAGTATTTT.

This clone is a singleton in its sample. The chain joins TRBV10-2 to TRBJ2-5, with a tentative D call TRBD1 (5 bases). In germline, CDR1 is WSHSY, CDR2 SAAADI. V lost 4 bases and J 4 bases, leaving 10 bases between the germline ends. This CDR3 comprises 13 residues. In nucleotides, the CDR3 is TGCGCCAGCAGTGTGCCAGGGTCAGAGACCCAGTACTTC. Amino acids: CASSVPGSETQYF.

On this clone itself: The same CDR3 also results from other DNA sequences found in this sample. The rearrangement uses TRBV5-1 and TRBJ2-2; D remains ambiguous. This CDR3 is built from 14 residues. Germline V CDR1 and CDR2: SGHRS, YFSETQ. Between the trimmed V and J ends, which lost 3 bases and 2 bases, there was a span of 8 bases. The CDR3 DNA follows: TGCGCCAGCAGCTCATCTGGAAACACCGGGGAGCTGTTTTTT. As protein: CASSSSGNTGELFF.

CDR3 sequence: CASSSRRYTGELFF. The CDR3 DNA sequence: TGTGCCAGCAGCTCACGCAGATACACCGGGGAGCTGTTTTTT. The V gene is TRBV11-2, the J gene TRBJ2-2; D uncertain. The V end lost 4 bases, the J end lost 3 bases, and 9 bases lay between the germline ends. CDR3 length: 14 residues. CDR1 is SGHAT and CDR2 is FQNNGV in the germline V gene.

The chain couples TRBV29-1 to TRBJ2-7; 7 nucleotides agree with TRBD2. CDR1 is SQVTM, CDR2 ANQGSEA, per germline. The CDR3 spans 13 residues. J lost 3 bases, V lost 3 bases, and 5 bases had no gene match. CDR3 sequence reads: CSVEGGVLYEQYF. The CDR3 region has the DNA TGCAGCGTTGAGGGGGGGGTCCTCTACGAGCAGTACTTC.

The chain recombines TRBV15 with TRBJ1-5; D not certain. Germline-derived CDR1 and CDR2 are LNHNV and YYDKDF (reference sequence). The CDR3 is made up of 14 amino acids. V dropped 5 bases and J dropped 3 bases, with 11 bases sitting between them. The CDR3 bases are TGTGCCACCAGCCCCCGGACCCTCAATCAGCCCCAGCATTTT. Translation: CATSPRTLNQPQHF.